Given below is one T cell receptor beta chain in context. Sequencing was performed with immunoSEQ multiplex PCR; in TCRdb, only in-frame clones are kept and a portion is missing. The repertoire holds approximately 250,000 clones, with roughly 90% as singletons. Looked up from germline, CDR1 is SGHTA and CDR2 is FQGNSA. V shed 0 bases and J 2 bases; nucleotides not matched to a gene: 14. This CDR3 spans 19 amino acids. Seattle's cohort entered during active infection and was followed longitudinally. This specimen comes from a study of blood T cell repertoires in COVID-19. Study-wide background: The United States, Italy and Spain supplied acute and convalescent COVID-19 samples. Sources were T cells, B-cell-depleted T cells, or PBMCs; the material itself was cDNA or gDNA.

The source is a woman between 70 and 85 years old with COVID-19, enrolled during active disease. V is TRBV7-2 and J is TRBJ1-2; TRBD1 matches 8 bases. The material sequenced was peripheral blood. CDR3 sequence (DNA): TGTGCCAGCAGCTTAGCGGCTATTATCGGACAGGGCGCAAACTATGGCTACACCTTC. Its protein product is CASSLAAIIGQGANYGYTF.